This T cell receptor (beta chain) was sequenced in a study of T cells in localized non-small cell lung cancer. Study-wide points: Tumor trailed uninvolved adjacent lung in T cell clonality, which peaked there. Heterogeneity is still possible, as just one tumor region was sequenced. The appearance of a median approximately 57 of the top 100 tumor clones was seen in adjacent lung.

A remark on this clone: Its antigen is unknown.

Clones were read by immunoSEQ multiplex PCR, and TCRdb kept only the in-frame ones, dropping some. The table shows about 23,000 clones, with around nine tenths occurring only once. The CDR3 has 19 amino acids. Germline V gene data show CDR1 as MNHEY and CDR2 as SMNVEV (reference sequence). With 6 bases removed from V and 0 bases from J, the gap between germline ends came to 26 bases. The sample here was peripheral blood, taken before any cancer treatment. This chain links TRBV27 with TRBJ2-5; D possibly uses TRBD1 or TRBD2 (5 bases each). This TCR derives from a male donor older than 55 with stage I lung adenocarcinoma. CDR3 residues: CASSNRGTGPYRYQETQYF. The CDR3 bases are TGTGCCAGCAGCAACCGGGGAACAGGCCCATATCGGTACCAAGAGACCCAGTACTTC.